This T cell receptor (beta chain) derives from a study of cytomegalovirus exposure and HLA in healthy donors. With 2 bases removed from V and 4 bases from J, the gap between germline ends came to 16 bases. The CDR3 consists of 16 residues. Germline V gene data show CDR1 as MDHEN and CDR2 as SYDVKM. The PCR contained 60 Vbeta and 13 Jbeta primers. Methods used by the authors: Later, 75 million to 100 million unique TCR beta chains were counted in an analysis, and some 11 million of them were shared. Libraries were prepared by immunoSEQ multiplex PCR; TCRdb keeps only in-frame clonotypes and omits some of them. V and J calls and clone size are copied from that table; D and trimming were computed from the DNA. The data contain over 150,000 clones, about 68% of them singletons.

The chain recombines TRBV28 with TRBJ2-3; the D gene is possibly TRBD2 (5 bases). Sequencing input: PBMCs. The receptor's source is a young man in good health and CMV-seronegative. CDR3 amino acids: CASSLQGLGRADTQYF. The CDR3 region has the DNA TGTGCCAGCAGTTTACAAGGGTTAGGGCGGGCAGATACGCAGTATTTT.